The 10 T cell receptor beta chains below were found in one sample sequenced in a study of OX40 agonist ivuxolimab in advanced cancers. Library preparation employed the immunoSEQ multiplex PCR assay. The table was pulled from immuneACCESS by TCRdb, which kept in-frame rearrangements only. Such tables lose some clones; where checked, under half of the loss comes from unresolved V genes, and the rest has no known cause. Counted in this sample were approximately 66,000 clones; roughly 85% of them appeared once. Jointly, the top ten make up about 0.83% of the sample. This material consisted of CD4+ or CD8+ T cells sorted from blood, taken in a trial of the OX40 agonist ivuxolimab. These receptors all stem from an adult with an advanced solid tumor such as melanoma, head and neck, liver or kidney cancer.

This chain connects TRBV19 to TRBJ1-6; 8 nucleotides line up with TRBD1. Per germline, CDR1 LNHDA and CDR2 SQIVND (reference sequence). The CDR3 has 16 amino acids. The V segment lost 4 bases and the J segment 8 bases; nucleotides outside the gene matches: 10. The DNA for the CDR3 is TGTGCCAGTAGTAGACGGACAGGGACATTTGATTCACCCCTCCACTTT. Its translation: CASSRRTGTFDSPLHF.

The chain is built from TRBV9 and TRBJ1-4; 7 bases are a match to TRBD1. V lost 0 bases and J lost 5; bases outside the gene matches: 4. From germline, CDR1 is SGDLS and CDR2 YYNGEE. CDR3 length: 15 residues. CDR3 loop: CASSVGTGWNEKLFF. The CDR3 bases are TGTGCCAGCAGCGTAGGGACAGGTTGGAATGAAAAACTGTTTTTT.

V usage is TRBV27 and J usage is TRBJ1-2, with TRBD1 matching over 9 bases. Trimming took 4 bases from V and 4 from J; bases not matched to a gene: 7. CDR1 and CDR2 (germline): MNHEY, SMNVEV (reference sequence). CDR3 length equals 15 residues. The CDR3 region has the DNA TGTGCCAGCAGTTCAGGACAGGGGAACCTCTATGGCTACACCTTC. Translated, it gives CASSSGQGNLYGYTF.

V and J are TRBV5-1 and TRBJ2-3; 9 positions match TRBD2. Trimming removed 5 bases from V and 4 bases from J; junction bases left unmatched: 5. From germline, CDR1 is SGHRS and CDR2 YFSETQ. The CDR3 loop spans 14 amino acids. CDR3 protein: CASRASGVADTQYF. The CDR3 DNA sequence: TGCGCCAGCAGGGCTAGCGGGGTAGCAGATACGCAGTATTTT.

V usage is TRBV7-2 and J usage is TRBJ2-7; possibly TRBD2 for D (6 bases). Looked up from germline, CDR1 is SGHTA and CDR2 is FQGNSA. Trimming cost V 2 bases and J 0 bases, with 8 bases left between them. CDR3 length equals 14 residues. The CDR3 spells CASSLREFSYEQYF. CDR3 coding DNA: TGTGCCAGCAGCTTACGGGAGTTCTCCTACGAGCAGTACTTC.

The CDR3 region is CASSIATGTGDTDTQYF. The CDR3 DNA reads TGTGCCAGTAGTATCGCAACCGGGACAGGGGATACAGATACGCAGTATTTT. The chain employs TRBV19 and TRBJ2-3; TRBD1 aligns across 10 bases. J gave up 3 bases and V 3 bases, and 9 bases lay outside the gene matches. Germline V gene sequence: CDR1 LNHDA, CDR2 SQIVND (reference sequence). The CDR3 has 17 amino acids.

Comments on this clone: Other DNA sequences in the sample encode the same CDR3. The chain employs TRBV19 and TRBJ1-1, with TRBD1 identical over 7 bases. The CDR3 loop spans 14 amino acids. The germline V gene encodes CDR1 LNHDA and CDR2 SQIVND (reference sequence). With 6 bases clipped from V and 0 bases from J, the junction kept 4 bases outside the gene matches. The CDR3 reads CASRNRGMNTEAFF. CDR3 bases: TGTGCCAGTAGGAACAGGGGAATGAACACTGAAGCTTTCTTT. The full variable domain, its missing parts supplied by reference TRBV19 and TRBJ1-1, is DGGITQSPKYLFRKEGQNVTLSCEQNLNHDAMYWYRQDPGQGLRLIYYSQIVNDFQKGDIAEGYSVSREKKESFPLTVTSAQKNPTAFYLCASRNRGMNTEAFFGQGTRLTVV.

The CDR3, as DNA: TGTGCCAGTAGTAAGACAGGGGGCTATGGCTACACCTTC. This sequence encodes CASSKTGGYGYTF. The chain couples TRBV19 to TRBJ1-2, with 9 nucleotides matching TRBD1. Germline loops: CDR1 LNHDA, CDR2 SQIVND (reference sequence). The CDR3 extends over 13 amino acids. V shed 4 bases and J 4 bases; nucleotides not matched to a gene: 1. The full variable domain, its missing parts supplied by reference TRBV19 and TRBJ1-2, is DGGITQSPKYLFRKEGQNVTLSCEQNLNHDAMYWYRQDPGQGLRLIYYSQIVNDFQKGDIAEGYSVSREKKESFPLTVTSAQKNPTAFYLCASSKTGGYGYTFGSGTRLTVV.

Note on this clone: At one end the junction does not follow the germline gene, possibly because of a read error. The chain is built from TRBV6-6 and TRBJ2-7; 14 bases agree with TRBD2. The CDR3 totals 14 residues. Germline CDR1 is MNHNY and CDR2 is SVGAGI (reference sequence). The CDR3: CASSGTSGSYERYF. The CDR3 DNA follows: TGTGCCAGCAGTGGGACTAGCGGGAGTTACGAGCGGTACTTC.

This clone was observed a few times. The chain combines TRBV7-2 with TRBJ2-6; a possible D gene is TRBD1 (5 bases). Trimming shortened V by 0 bases and J by 0 bases, and 9 bases separated the two germline ends. The CDR3 is made up of 17 amino acids. Germline CDR1 reads SGHTA; CDR2 reads FQGNSA. The CDR3 DNA is TGTGCCAGCAGCTTAGCTTCAGGGCTCTCTGGGGCCAACGTCCTGACTTTC. It specifies CASSLASGLSGANVLTF.